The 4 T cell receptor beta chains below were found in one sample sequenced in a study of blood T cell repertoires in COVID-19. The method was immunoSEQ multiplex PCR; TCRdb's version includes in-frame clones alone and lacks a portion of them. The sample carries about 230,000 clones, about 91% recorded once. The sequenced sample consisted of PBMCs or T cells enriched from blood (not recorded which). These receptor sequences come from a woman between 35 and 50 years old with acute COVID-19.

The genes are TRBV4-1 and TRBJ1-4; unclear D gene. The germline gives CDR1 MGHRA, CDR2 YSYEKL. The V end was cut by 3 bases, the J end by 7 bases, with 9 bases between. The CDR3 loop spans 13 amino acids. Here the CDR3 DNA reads TGCGCCAGCAGCCAGCTGGGAGGTGAAAAACTGTTTTTT. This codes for CASSQLGGEKLFF.

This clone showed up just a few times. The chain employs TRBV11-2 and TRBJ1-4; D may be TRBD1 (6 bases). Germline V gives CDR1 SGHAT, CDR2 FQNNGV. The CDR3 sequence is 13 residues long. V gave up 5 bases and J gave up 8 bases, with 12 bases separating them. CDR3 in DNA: TGTGCCAGCAGCGCCAGGGGTTGGGAAAAACTGTTTTTT. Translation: CASSARGWEKLFF.

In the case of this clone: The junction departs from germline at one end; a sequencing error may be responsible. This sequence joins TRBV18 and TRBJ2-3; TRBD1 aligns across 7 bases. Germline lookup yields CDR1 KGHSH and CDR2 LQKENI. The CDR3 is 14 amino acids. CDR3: CASSPPSGTETQYF. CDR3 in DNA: TGTGCCAGCTCACCACCCTCCGGGACAGAGACGCAGTATTTT.

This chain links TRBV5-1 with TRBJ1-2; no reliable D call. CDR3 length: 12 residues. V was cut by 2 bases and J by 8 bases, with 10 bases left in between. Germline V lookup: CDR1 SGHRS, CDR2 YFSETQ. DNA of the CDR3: TGCGCCAGCAGCTTAGCCGGGGAAGGCTACACCTTC. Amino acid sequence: CASSLAGEGYTF. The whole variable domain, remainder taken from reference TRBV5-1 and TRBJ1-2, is KAGVTQTPRYLIKTRGQQVTLSCSPISGHRSVSWYQQTPGQGLQFLFEYFSETQRNKGNFPGRFSGRQFSNSRSEMNVSTLELGDSALYLCASSLAGEGYTFGSGTRLTVV.